The 4 T cell receptor beta chains below come from one sample, sequenced in a study of cytotoxic CD8 clonotypes in ibrutinib-treated CLL. The assay was immunoSEQ multiplex PCR, and TCRdb's table has in-frame clones only and misses some. The repertoire holds 40,000 to 50,000 clones, with about three fifths as singletons. The sample consisted of PBMCs, taken after 24 months of ibrutinib treatment. These receptors all come from a human donor with chronic lymphocytic leukemia.

This clone appeared a single time. Within the sample, other DNA sequences also encode this same CDR3. J is TRBJ2-3 and V is TRBV20-1, with D unclear. The CDR3 extends over 11 amino acids. V dropped 6 bases and J dropped 4 bases, with 8 bases sitting between them. Per germline, CDR1 DFQATT and CDR2 SNEGSKA (reference sequence). The CDR3 nucleotides read TGCAGTGCCCCGTTTCCAGATACGCAGTATTTT. It specifies CSAPFPDTQYF.

This chain joins TRBV5-6 and TRBJ2-6; 8 bases line up with TRBD1. The CDR3 extends over 19 amino acids. Trimming took 2 bases from V and 1 from J; bases not matched to a gene: 11. In germline, CDR1 is SGHDT, CDR2 YYEEEE. The CDR3 sequence: CASSFGPPGQDSGANVLTF. The CDR3 DNA reads as TGTGCCAGCAGCTTCGGCCCACCGGGACAGGATTCTGGGGCCAACGTCCTGACTTTC.

The V gene is TRBV19, the J gene TRBJ2-7; the match to TRBD1 covers 9 bases. V lost 5 bases, J lost 5 bases, and 10 bases stayed unmatched. In germline, CDR1 is LNHDA, CDR2 SQIVND (reference sequence). The CDR3 has 15 amino acids. The CDR3 is CASSAGTGFVNEQYF. The CDR3 nucleotides read TGTGCCAGTAGTGCCGGGACAGGGTTTGTCAACGAGCAGTACTTC.

V usage is TRBV11-2 and J usage is TRBJ2-3; TRBD2 agrees at 7 bases. Germline lookup yields CDR1 SGHAT and CDR2 FQNNGV. The CDR3 length is 15 residues. The V and J ends lost 0 bases and 4 bases, in that order; junction bases with no gene match: 4. CDR3 residues: CASSLEGAGADTQYF. The CDR3 coding sequence is TGTGCCAGCAGCTTAGAGGGTGCGGGGGCAGATACGCAGTATTTT.